This TCR beta chain derives from a study of metastatic and nonmetastatic thyroid tumors. Study overall: Blood and tumor or nodule tissue repertoires from malignant and benign thyroid patients were compared. Study-wide results and caveats: Malignant tumors reportedly showed significantly higher TCR beta diversity than benign nodules in both blood and tumor.

Remarks on this clone: The antigen is not known. The sample contains more than one DNA sequence encoding this CDR3.

Thyroid surgery was performed in patients who had received no treatment beforehand. Per the authors' pipeline: CDR3 differences across clinicopathological groups were used to build a distant-metastasis classifier for papillary thyroid cancer. TCRdb re-analyzed the PCR reads through MiXCR. These V and J calls derive from TCRdb rather than the authors' analysis. This table holds approximately 31,000 clones, 25% to 35% found once. The CDR3 loop spans 14 amino acids. Germline CDR1 is MDHEN and CDR2 is SYDVKM. V lost 6 bases and J lost 3; bases outside the gene matches: 4. This TCR was recovered from a female donor with papillary thyroid cancer or a benign thyroid nodule (not recorded which). Some clones in this sample may be carry-over from other donors' samples. Sequenced sample: blood. This chain joins TRBV28 and TRBJ2-7, with 11 bases identical to TRBD1. Here the CDR3 DNA reads TGTGCCAGCAGGGGGACAGGGGGTAACTACGAGCAGTACTTC. This codes for CASRGTGGNYEQYF.